The clone carrying this TCR beta chain is a singleton in its sample. The sample comes from a study of blood T cell repertoires in COVID-19. For the study at large: Sites in the United States, Italy and Spain provided acute and convalescent COVID-19 samples. PBMCs, B-cell-depleted T cells, or T cells were the source of the cDNA or gDNA that made up the material.

Germline assignment: CDR1 SGHTA and CDR2 FQGNSA. This CDR3 is built from 15 residues. V lost 0 bases to trimming and J lost 5 bases, with 13 bases between them. In the original processing: Amplification of reference gene primers was used by the study to estimate nucleated cell counts. Generated by immunoSEQ multiplex PCR, the TCRdb table keeps only in-frame clones and is missing some. V and J calls and clone size are given by that table; D and trimming were obtained from the DNA. The data contain some 48,000 clones, around 80% of them singletons. This sequence was found in a human donor in a cohort sampled during active COVID-19. Material for sequencing was peripheral blood. The gene calls are TRBV7-2 and TRBJ2-5, with D possibly TRBD2 on 6 matching bases. The CDR3 here is CASSLAGGPMETQYF. CDR3 bases: TGTGCCAGCAGCTTAGCCGGAGGGCCCATGGAGACCCAGTACTTC.